These 24 T cell receptor beta chains were sequenced from one sample in a study of T cells in Graves' hyperthyroidism and ophthalmopathy. The CDR3 regions of TCR beta were amplified from RNA transcripts. With the HTBI primer set, the TCR CDR3 went through a first round of RT-PCR. Each CDR3 protein is one row after TCRdb ran MiXCR on the multiplex PCR reads. Here the sample spans 500,000 to 650,000 distinct CDR3 sequences, 46% being singletons. The sample taken for sequencing was peripheral blood or thyroid tissue (not recorded which). These receptors were collected from an adult woman with Graves' disease, either hyperthyroidism or ophthalmopathy (not recorded which).

This clonotype was counted at least ten times. V usage is TRBV24-1 and J usage is TRBJ2-3; TRBD1 matches 10 bases. The CDR3 sequence is 17 residues long. Germline CDR1 is KGHDR and CDR2 is SFDVKD. Trimming at V came to 1 base and at J to 5 bases, leaving 8 bases not matched to a gene. The CDR3 sequence is CATSDFSVGQGLDTQYF. As DNA, the CDR3 is TGTGCCACCAGTGATTTCTCCGTGGGACAGGGGTTAGATACGCAGTATTTT.

Ten or more counts support this clonotype. The chain carries TRBV14 and TRBJ2-7; D may correspond to TRBD1 or TRBD2 (5 bases each). Germline lookup yields CDR1 SGHDN and CDR2 FVKESK. CDR3 length equals 14 residues. Trimming removed 2 bases at V and 3 bases at J, with 11 bases between. The CDR3 reads CASSQWGSIYEQYF. The CDR3 DNA follows: TGTGCCAGCAGCCAATGGGGGAGTATCTACGAGCAGTACTTC.

The V call is TRBV2, the J call TRBJ2-5; the match to TRBD1 covers 8 bases. The CDR3 sequence is 12 residues long. CDR1 is SNHLY and CDR2 is FYNNEI in the germline V gene. The trim removed 6 bases at V and 6 bases at J, leaving 3 bases unmatched. CDR3 sequence reads: CASRRTGQTQYF. For the CDR3, the DNA is TGTGCCAGCAGGCGGACAGGGCAGACCCAGTACTTC.

This clonotype occurred many times. The chain carries TRBV20-1 and TRBJ1-4, with 7 bases fitting TRBD1. Germline lookup yields CDR1 DFQATT and CDR2 SNEGSKA (reference sequence). CDR3 length: 13 residues. Trimming at V came to 6 bases and at J to 3 bases, leaving 4 bases not matched to a gene. The CDR3 region is CSAQDRANEKLFF. The CDR3 DNA reads as TGCAGTGCGCAAGACAGGGCTAATGAAAAACTGTTTTTT.

V usage is TRBV7-9 and J usage is TRBJ2-7; 7 bases fit TRBD1. The end of the DNA is better explained by TRBJ2-1, so the J call may be wrong. In germline, CDR1 is SEHNR, CDR2 FQNEAQ (reference sequence). The CDR3 contains 15 residues. The CDR3 here is CASSDPRAGGYEQFF. CDR3 DNA sequence: TGTGCCAGCAGCGATCCCCGGGCAGGGGGATACGAGCAGTTCTTC.

The gene calls are TRBV7-9 and TRBJ2-7, with 9 bases fitting TRBD1. Trimming took 5 bases from V and 4 from J; bases not matched to a gene: 9. Germline-derived CDR1 and CDR2 are SEHNR and FQNEAQ (reference sequence). The CDR3 has 15 amino acids. The CDR3 spells CASSLRGTGPYEQYF. CDR3 DNA sequence: TGTGCCAGCAGCCTCAGAGGGACAGGGCCATACGAGCAGTACTTC.

The chain uses TRBV6-5 and TRBJ2-7, with 8 bases aligning to TRBD1. Germline assignment: CDR1 MNHEY and CDR2 SVGAGI. V lost 6 bases and J lost 2; bases outside the gene matches: 6. The CDR3 covers 14 residues. The CDR3 DNA sequence: TGTGCCAGCAGCCCGGACAGGGCGACCTACGAGCAGTACTTC. It translates to CASSPDRATYEQYF.

The chain combines TRBV20-1 with TRBJ1-1; D is perhaps TRBD1 (5 bases). This CDR3 comprises 13 residues. Trimming removed 6 bases at V and 4 bases at J, with 15 bases between. Germline lookup yields CDR1 DFQATT and CDR2 SNEGSKA (reference sequence). CDR3 in amino acids: CSALERGSTEAFF. The CDR3 DNA is TGCAGTGCCCTTGAGCGGGGGAGCACTGAAGCTTTCTTT.

The table lists this clonotype with a few counts. A much larger clone lies a single base off, so this may be a read error. The chain combines TRBV20-1 with TRBJ2-7, with D unclear. The CDR3 is 13 amino acids. Germline V lookup: CDR1 DFQATT, CDR2 SNEGSKA (reference sequence). CDR3 in amino acids: CGARDHAVYEQYF. Here the CDR3 DNA reads TGCGGTGCTAGAGATCACGCGGTATACGAGCAGTACTTC.

This clonotype was seen at least ten times. The genes are TRBV12-3 or TRBV12-4 and TRBJ2-2, with D uncertain. The CDR3 totals 13 residues. Trimming took 1 base from V and 8 from J, leaving 8 bases between them. The CDR3 DNA sequence: TGTGCCAGCAGTTTAGAGTCTTTAGGGGAGCTGTTTTTT. Its protein product is CASSLESLGELFF.

There are many counts of this clonotype. V is TRBV7-2 and J is TRBJ2-5; no firm D call. Per germline, CDR1 SGHTA and CDR2 FQGNSA. The CDR3 length is 16 residues. Trimming removed 1 base at V and 2 bases at J, with 14 bases between. The CDR3 coding sequence is TGTGCCAGCAGCTTAGTCCCAGCACTGGGGCAAGAGACCCAGTACTTC. Translation: CASSLVPALGQETQYF.

This clonotype was seen ten or more times. V is TRBV20-1 and J is TRBJ2-5; possibly TRBD2 for D (6 bases). Trimming left V 5 bases short and J 1 base short, with 14 bases between. The CDR3 is 14 residues long. Per the germline V gene, CDR1 is DFQATT and CDR2 is SNEGSKA (reference sequence). For the CDR3, the DNA is TGCAGTGCTCCCCCCGGGGGACCCCAAGAGACCCAGTACTTC. Translating gives CSAPPGGPQETQYF.

This clonotype is a singleton in its sample. No conserved phenylalanine or tryptophan is present at the end of the CDR3, so a read error is the likely explanation. V is TRBV2 and J is TRBJ1-5, with D unresolved. The V end lost 1 base, the J end lost 7 bases, and 8 bases lay between the germline ends. Germline-derived CDR1 and CDR2 are SNHLY and FYNNEI. The CDR3 sequence is 13 residues long. In DNA, the CDR3 is TGTGCCAGCAGTGAAGATGGGTTGCAGCCCCAGCATCTT. Translating it yields CASSEDGLQPQHL.

V is TRBV7-9 and J is TRBJ1-2; TRBD1 is a possible D gene (5 bases). Germline loops: CDR1 SEHNR, CDR2 FQNEAQ (reference sequence). This CDR3 contains 13 residues. V dropped 7 bases and J dropped 4 bases, with 13 bases sitting between them. In nucleotides, the CDR3 is TGTGCCAGCAACCTACCCGGGACCTATGGCTACACCTTC. Translation: CASNLPGTYGYTF. Based on the CDR3 plus reference TRBV7-9 and TRBJ1-2, the full variable domain is DTGVSQNPRHKITKRGQNVTFRCDPISEHNRLYWYRQTLGQGPEFLTYFQNEAQLEKSRLLSDRFSAERPKGSFSTLEIQRTEQGDSAMYLCASNLPGTYGYTFGSGTRLTVV.

The V call is TRBV5-4, the J call TRBJ2-7, with TRBD2 identical over 13 bases. The V and J ends lost 8 bases and 4 bases, in that order; junction bases with no gene match: 3. CDR1 is SGHNT, CDR2 YYREEE, per germline (reference sequence). The CDR3 covers 13 residues. The CDR3 DNA follows: TGTGCCAGTAAACTAGCGGGAGGGTACGAGCAGTACTTC. This codes for CASKLAGGYEQYF.

Worth noting for this clonotype: The junction departs from germline at one end; a sequencing error may be responsible. This chain joins TRBV10-3 and TRBJ2-5; the match to TRBD2 covers 10 bases. CDR1 ENHRY and CDR2 SYGVKD come from the germline V gene. This CDR3 contains 15 residues. This CDR3 reads CAINEGLAGAETQYF. The CDR3 DNA is TGTGCCATCAATGAGGGGCTAGCGGGAGCAGAGACCCAGTACTTC.

Remarks on this clonotype: One end of the junction does not line up with germline, which may come from a read error. The J gene is TRBJ1-3, the V gene TRBV6-5; D is ambiguous. The CDR3 loop spans 18 amino acids. From germline, CDR1 is MNHEY and CDR2 SVGAGI. The CDR3 sequence: CASSYSIPALGNGNAIYF. Written as DNA, the CDR3 is TGTGCCAGCAGTTACTCGATCCCCGCGCTGGGGAATGGAAACGCCATATATTTT.

This clonotype came up many times. The gene calls are TRBV2 and TRBJ2-7, with a tentative D call TRBD2 (7 bases). In germline, CDR1 is SNHLY, CDR2 FYNNEI. The CDR3 length is 16 residues. V gave up 9 bases and J gave up 9 bases, with 30 bases separating them. The DNA of the CDR3 is TGTGCCAGTACTACGAGGGGGGGAGGTACGGAAGCGGTGCAGTACTTC. It encodes CASTTRGGGTEAVQYF.

The chain combines TRBV5-6 with TRBJ2-2; TRBD2 aligns across 8 bases. The germline V gene has CDR1 SGHDT and CDR2 YYEEEE. V lost 3 bases to trimming and J lost 3 bases; unmatched junction nucleotides: 4. The CDR3 spans 15 residues. For the CDR3, the DNA is TGTGCCAGCAGCTACAGCGGGGGATACACCGGGGAGCTGTTTTTT. This sequence encodes CASSYSGGYTGELFF.

This clonotype was recorded many times. The rearrangement joins TRBV19 to TRBJ1-2; D not resolved. In germline, CDR1 is LNHDA, CDR2 SQIVND (reference sequence). The CDR3 loop spans 11 amino acids. V was clipped by 5 bases and J by 7 bases, with 8 bases between them. The DNA of the CDR3 is TGTGCCAGTAGTCGATGGGTTGGCTACACCTTC. Its protein is CASSRWVGYTF.

The V gene is TRBV5-1, the J gene TRBJ1-1, with TRBD1 matching over 9 bases. With V trimmed by 7 bases and J by 3 bases, 7 bases remained unmatched. This CDR3 spans 14 amino acids. Germline V gene sequence: CDR1 SGHRS, CDR2 YFSETQ. CDR3 nucleotides: TGCGCCAGCTTCCAGGGACAGGGATACACTGAAGCTTTCTTT. This codes for CASFQGQGYTEAFF.

This chain uses TRBV9 with TRBJ2-6; possibly TRBD2 for D (6 bases). CDR1 and CDR2 (germline): SGDLS, YYNGEE. V was cut by 4 bases and J by 2 bases, with 16 bases left in between. CDR3 size: 17 residues. Here the CDR3 reads CASSPHSAGPGANVLTF. The CDR3 bases are TGTGCCAGCAGCCCCCATTCGGCGGGGCCTGGGGCCAACGTCCTGACTTTC.

The rearrangement joins TRBV4-2 to TRBJ1-4; tentative D call: TRBD1 (5 bases). Germline CDR1 reads LGHNA; CDR2 reads YNFKEQ. The CDR3 covers 16 residues. Deletions cut 1 base from V and 7 bases from J, with 16 bases between. CDR3 nucleotides: TGTGCCAGCAGCCAAGTCTATAGTGGGGGTGGTGAAAAACTGTTTTTT. Its protein product is CASSQVYSGGGEKLFF.

V and J are TRBV19 and TRBJ1-5; the match to TRBD1 covers 9 bases. Germline CDR1 and CDR2: LNHDA and SQIVND (reference sequence). The trim removed 7 bases at V and 6 bases at J, leaving 7 bases unmatched. CDR3 length: 14 residues. The CDR3 DNA reads as TGTGCCAGTACACAGGGGGCTCGGGGTCAGCCCCAGCATTTT. Protein sequence: CASTQGARGQPQHF.